These T cell receptor beta chains were read from a single sample in a study of T-cell memory formation after mild COVID-19. TCRdb re-called the 5' RACE reads through MiXCR, storing one row per CDR3 protein. The table shows 250,000 to 350,000 distinct CDR3 sequences, with less than 20% occurring only once. Sample: PBMCs or a T cell subset sorted from them (not recorded which). The receptors were sampled from a man between 18 and 35 years old who had mild COVID-19 (a few samples of this study predate the infection). Cell type and time point are not known. Each CDR3 is given with its conserved first and last residue. The order of the fields is J gene, clone size, V gene, D gene, CDR3 protein, CDR3 DNA. The D gene is left open where the match is weak. Clone size, where shown, is once, few, many, or a class for clones that have expanded.

>TRBJ2-6|many|TRBV6-5|-
CASRGTSGANVLTF
TGTGCCAGCAGGGGGACCTCTGGGGCCAACGTCCTGACTTTC
>TRBJ1-1|-|TRBV5-1|-
CASSLVVTAEAFF
TGCGCCAGCAGCTTGGTAGTCACCGCTGAAGCTTTCTTT
>TRBJ2-3|few|TRBV7-9|TRBD2
CASRLTSGGSDTQYF
TGTGCCAGCAGACTTACTAGCGGGGGGTCAGATACGCAGTATTTT
>TRBJ2-5|-|TRBV7-9|-
CASRAGRGNQETQYF
TGTGCCAGTCGGGCGGGACGGGGAAACCAAGAGACCCAGTACTTC
>TRBJ1-4|-|TRBV5-1|-
CASSLARGDTLFF
TGCGCCAGCAGCTTGGCCCGGGGGGATACGCTGTTTTTT
>TRBJ1-1|-|TRBV5-1|-
CASSPAQGGNTEAFF
TGCGCCAGCAGCCCCGCGCAGGGAGGAAACACTGAAGCTTTCTTT
>TRBJ2-1|-|TRBV6-6|-
CASKGGLNSYNEQFF
TGTGCCAGCAAAGGGGGGTTGAACTCCTACAATGAGCAGTTCTTC
>TRBJ2-3|few|TRBV7-2|-
CASSLEVSSTPTDTQYF
TGTGCCAGCAGCTTAGAGGTCAGCTCTACCCCCACAGATACGCAGTATTTT
>TRBJ2-3|once|TRBV4-2|TRBD1
CASSQVGQGVGADTQYF
TGTGCCAGCAGCCAAGTAGGACAGGGGGTGGGAGCAGATACGCAGTATTTT
>TRBJ2-1|few|TRBV5-4|TRBD1
CASSLRQGSTYNEQFF
TGTGCCAGCAGCTTAAGACAGGGCAGCACCTACAATGAGCAGTTCTTC
>TRBJ1-2|few|TRBV7-9|-
CASSPWTGRYGYTF
TGTGCCAGCAGCCCCTGGACGGGCCGCTATGGCTACACCTTC
>TRBJ1-1|few|TRBV4-1|-
CASSQDSRAYLNTEAFF
TGCGCCAGCAGCCAAGATAGCAGGGCGTACTTGAACACTGAAGCTTTCTTT
>TRBJ2-2|few|TRBV5-1|-
CASSFRSLRYTGELFF
TGCGCCAGCAGCTTCCGTAGTCTCCGTTACACCGGGGAGCTGTTTTTT
>TRBJ1-1|-|TRBV21-1|-
CASSKVAGQGTEAFF
TGTGCCAGCAGCAAAGTGGCGGGTCAGGGCACTGAAGCTTTCTTT
>TRBJ2-1|-|TRBV5-1|-
CASSPQTLYNEQFF
TGCGCCAGCAGCCCCCAGACGCTCTACAATGAGCAGTTCTTC